This TCR beta chain was sequenced during a study of T cell responses to AZD1222 COVID-19 vaccine. Notes on the study in general: Researchers report vaccine-associated CD4 TCRs spanning spike, with dominance at 160-218 and 743-854.

The CDR3 consists of 16 residues. The V end lost 3 bases, the J end lost 1 base, and 13 bases lay between the germline ends. Germline loops: CDR1 LNHDA, CDR2 SQIVND (reference sequence). The data were produced by immunoSEQ multiplex PCR, yet TCRdb's version contains in-frame clones alone and is incomplete. The sample includes about 170,000 clones, more than 80% of them seen just once. Turning to this clone: Antigen: not known.

The sequenced sample was peripheral blood, obtained on day 0 of AZD1222 vaccination. This clonotype was obtained from an adult in good health. This sequence joins TRBV19 and TRBJ2-1; possibly TRBD2 for D (6 bases). This CDR3 reads CASSIRRAGSYNEQFF. The CDR3 region has the DNA TGTGCCAGTAGTATCAGGCGGGCGGGGTCCTACAATGAGCAGTTCTTC.